The 27 T cell receptor beta chains given below trace back to one sample, sequenced in a study of T cell responses to AZD1222 COVID-19 vaccine. Sequenced by immunoSEQ multiplex PCR; TCRdb stores in-frame clones only, minus some. The data contain 58,000 or so clones, around 83% of them singletons. The material sequenced was peripheral blood, taken on day 0 of AZD1222 vaccination. The receptors originated from an adult in good health.

The rearrangement uses TRBV27 and TRBJ1-6; D gene unclear. V was pared by 4 bases and J by 0 bases, with 10 bases between. The CDR3 extends over 16 amino acids. CDR1 MNHEY and CDR2 SMNVEV come from the germline V gene (reference sequence). The CDR3 is CASSWARSSYNSPLHF. CDR3 coding DNA: TGTGCCAGCAGTTGGGCCCGCAGCTCCTATAATTCACCCCTCCACTTT.

The chain uses TRBV24-1 and TRBJ1-2; tentatively, D is TRBD1 (5 bases). The CDR3 contains 14 residues. Trimming left V 3 bases short and J 2 bases short, with 9 bases between. The V gene's germline CDR1 is KGHDR and CDR2 SFDVKD. The CDR3 here is CATSDDGTNYGYTF. The CDR3 DNA follows: TGTGCCACCAGTGATGATGGGACCAACTATGGCTACACCTTC.

The chain links TRBV9 to TRBJ2-5; D is undetermined. Germline CDR1 reads SGDLS; CDR2 reads YYNGEE. The CDR3 contains 14 residues. V lost 3 bases, J lost 4 bases, and 13 bases lay in between. Here the CDR3 DNA reads TGTGCCAGCAGCGGACGGGTAGGGCTAGAGACCCAGTACTTC. It is translated as CASSGRVGLETQYF.

This chain joins TRBV4-2 and TRBJ1-6; the D gene is possibly TRBD1 (6 bases). Germline V CDR1 and CDR2: LGHNA, YNFKEQ. V lost 0 bases, J lost 14 bases, and 8 bases lay in between. CDR3 length equals 12 residues. The CDR3 loop reads CASSQEQGTLHF. The CDR3 bases are TGTGCCAGCAGCCAAGAACAGGGTACCCTCCACTTT.

This clone was observed once. The chain is built from TRBV18 and TRBJ1-1, with 7 bases that match TRBD1. Germline CDR1 reads KGHSH; CDR2 reads LQKENI. V lost 4 bases, J lost 3 bases, and 2 bases stayed unmatched. CDR3 length equals 13 residues. The CDR3 DNA sequence: TGTGCCAGCTCACAAGGGGGCGACACTGAAGCTTTCTTT. Amino acids: CASSQGGDTEAFF.

The chain has TRBV2 and TRBJ1-5; D is undetermined. Trimming removed 8 bases from V and 0 bases from J, with 11 bases in between. In germline, CDR1 is SNHLY, CDR2 FYNNEI. The CDR3 totals 14 residues. CDR3 in amino acids: CASGGPNSNQPQHF. DNA of the CDR3: TGTGCCAGCGGAGGTCCCAATAGCAATCAGCCCCAGCATTTT.

The chain uses TRBV3-1 (or the pseudogene TRBV3-2) and TRBJ1-1; the D is unclear. The V and J ends lost 3 bases and 0 bases respectively, with 2 bases between them. Germline assignment: CDR1 LGHDT and CDR2 YNNKEL (reference sequence). The CDR3 has 12 residues. In nucleotides, the CDR3 is TGTGCCAGCAGCCAGTTGAACACTGAAGCTTTCTTT. This sequence encodes CASSQLNTEAFF.

The chain links TRBV6-2 or TRBV6-3 to TRBJ2-1; no clear D gene. Trimming took off 5 bases at V and 7 bases at J, with 15 bases between the two ends. The CDR3 sequence is 14 residues long. CDR1 is MNHEY, CDR2 SVGEGT, per germline. The CDR3 sequence: CASSRFLSQNEQFF. CDR3 DNA: TGTGCCAGCAGTCGGTTCCTTTCTCAGAATGAGCAGTTCTTC.

The chain links TRBV11-2 to TRBJ2-1; either TRBD1 or TRBD2 may fit D (5 bases each). The CDR3 extends over 12 amino acids. V was trimmed by 2 bases and J by 15 bases, leaving 14 bases between them. Germline V lookup: CDR1 SGHAT, CDR2 FQNNGV. CDR3 residues: CASSLTQGPLFF. In nucleotides, the CDR3 is TGTGCCAGCAGCTTAACCCAGGGACCTCTGTTCTTC.

This chain joins TRBV11-2 and TRBJ1-5; 9 nucleotides agree with TRBD1. The CDR3 is 16 amino acids. The junction had 10 bases not matched to a gene; V was cut back by 4 bases and J by 6 bases. Per the germline V gene, CDR1 is SGHAT and CDR2 is FQNNGV. The CDR3 loop is CASSSDAGTGFQPQHF. In DNA, the CDR3 is TGTGCCAGCAGCTCAGACGCCGGGACAGGGTTTCAGCCCCAGCATTTT.

This clone showed up just once. The genes are TRBV29-1 and TRBJ1-5; D is uncertain. The CDR3 is 16 residues long. From germline, CDR1 is SQVTM and CDR2 ANQGSEA. With 8 bases removed from V and 1 base from J, the gap between germline ends came to 21 bases. CDR3 protein: CSPQWPPGKSNQPQHF. The CDR3 DNA follows: TGCAGCCCCCAGTGGCCGCCAGGAAAGAGCAATCAGCCCCAGCATTTT.

This clone is medium-sized within its sample. The V gene is TRBV7-8, the J gene TRBJ1-4; D unresolved. CDR1 is SGHVS, CDR2 FQNEAQ, per germline. The germline V and J ends were trimmed by 0 bases and 10 bases, with 21 bases remaining between them. The CDR3 spans 17 residues. The CDR3 spells CASSLASGRTQIGKLFF. CDR3 bases: TGTGCCAGCAGCTTAGCTTCCGGAAGGACCCAAATTGGAAAACTGTTTTTT.

In nucleotides, the CDR3 is TGTGCCAGCAGCCAAGAAGGCGGGGGGGCTGTTGATGAGCAGTTCTTC. It specifies CASSQEGGGAVDEQFF. V gene TRBV14 combines with J gene TRBJ2-1, with 9 nucleotides matching TRBD2. From germline, CDR1 is SGHDN and CDR2 FVKESK. The CDR3 runs 16 residues. V shed 0 bases and J 8 bases; nucleotides not matched to a gene: 8.

This clone was seen a single time. The rearrangement joins TRBV6-5 to TRBJ1-6, with D unclear. There are 13 residues in the CDR3. Germline values: CDR1 MNHEY, CDR2 SVGAGI. Trimming left V 5 bases short and J 7 bases short, with 9 bases between. In DNA, the CDR3 is TGTGCCAGCAGTAGAGGGCGGAATTCACCCCTCCACTTT. The encoded protein is CASSRGRNSPLHF.

The CDR3 loop is CASSPRSFGELFF. The DNA for the CDR3 is TGTGCCAGCAGCCCGAGAAGTTTCGGGGAGCTGTTTTTT. This chain connects TRBV2 to TRBJ2-2; D ambiguous. This CDR3 is built from 13 residues. V lost 6 bases and J lost 7, with 12 bases in between. Germline assignment: CDR1 SNHLY and CDR2 FYNNEI.

The chain uses TRBV7-8 and TRBJ1-6; D may be TRBD1 (5 bases). Germline assignment: CDR1 SGHVS and CDR2 FQNEAQ. There are 17 residues in the CDR3. V was cut by 2 bases and J by 1 base, with 12 bases left in between. CDR3 nucleotide sequence: TGTGCCAGCAGCTTATGGAGGGGTCGGTCCTATAATTCACCCCTCCACTTT. It specifies CASSLWRGRSYNSPLHF.

V gene TRBV5-1 combines with J gene TRBJ1-5, with unresolved D. The ends were cut back, 0 bases at V and 2 bases at J, with 9 bases in the middle. Germline loops: CDR1 SGHRS, CDR2 YFSETQ. The CDR3 runs 15 residues. This CDR3 reads CASSLDGVGNQPQHF. CDR3 in DNA: TGCGCCAGCAGCTTGGATGGGGTTGGCAATCAGCCCCAGCATTTT.

This clone was counted a single time. CDR3 DNA sequence: TGTGCCAGCAGCCAAGAAAGGCTCGGGCTATTCTACGAGCAGTACTTC. Its translation: CASSQERLGLFYEQYF. This chain joins TRBV14 and TRBJ2-7; D not certain. V gave up 0 bases and J gave up 3 bases, with 15 bases separating them. The CDR3 has 16 amino acids. The germline V gene encodes CDR1 SGHDN and CDR2 FVKESK.

The CDR3 protein is CASSRQGVKDTQYF. DNA for the CDR3: TGTGCCAGTAGTAGACAGGGGGTTAAAGATACGCAGTATTTT. J is TRBJ2-3 and V is TRBV19, with 9 bases fitting TRBD1. V shed 4 bases and J 5 bases; nucleotides not matched to a gene: 4. This CDR3 is built from 14 residues. Germline lookup yields CDR1 LNHDA and CDR2 SQIVND (reference sequence).

This sequence joins TRBV7-6 and TRBJ1-5; 8 nucleotides match TRBD1. CDR3 length equals 15 residues. From germline, CDR1 is SGHVS and CDR2 FNYEAQ. The ends lost 0 bases at V and 6 bases at J; junction bases unmatched: 4. Written as DNA, the CDR3 is TGTGCCAGCAGCTTAGCGCCTGACAGGGGTCAGCCCCAGCATTTT. Protein product: CASSLAPDRGQPQHF.

The chain couples TRBV9 to TRBJ2-7; TRBD1 matches at 8 bases. The CDR3 loop spans 15 amino acids. The ends lost 4 bases at V and 1 base at J; junction bases unmatched: 7. The V gene's germline CDR1 is SGDLS and CDR2 YYNGEE. Here the CDR3 reads CASSQGASYSYEQYF. CDR3 nucleotides: TGTGCCAGCAGCCAGGGGGCGAGCTATTCCTACGAGCAGTACTTC. Full variable domain (remainder filled in from reference TRBV9 and TRBJ2-7): DSGVTQTPKHLITATGQRVTLRCSPRSGDLSVYWYQQSLDQGLQFLIQYYNGEERAKGNILERFSAQQFPDLHSELNLSSLELGDSALYFCASSQGASYSYEQYFGPGTRLTVT.

The V and J genes are TRBV30 and TRBJ1-1; no firm D call. Deletions cut 3 bases from V and 1 base from J, with 9 bases between. The CDR3 extends over 13 amino acids. Germline CDR1 and CDR2: GTSNPN and SVGIG (reference sequence). The DNA for the CDR3 is TGTGCCTGGAGGACGGGCGGGAACACTGAAGCTTTCTTT. This translates into CAWRTGGNTEAFF.

The chain is built from TRBV2 and TRBJ1-1, with no clear D. The length of the CDR3 is 18 residues. Trimming took off 0 bases at V and 1 base at J, with 18 bases between the two ends. Germline V gene lookup returns CDR1 SNHLY and CDR2 FYNNEI. The CDR3 DNA reads as TGTGCCAGCAGTGAAGCGGAGAGGTTTAACTTGGAGAACACTGAAGCTTTCTTT. It encodes CASSEAERFNLENTEAFF.

The V and J genes are TRBV9 and TRBJ1-5, with D perhaps matching TRBD1 (6 bases). The CDR3 contains 15 residues. Germline V gene lookup returns CDR1 SGDLS and CDR2 YYNGEE. Deletions cut 3 bases from V and 3 bases from J, with 13 bases between. The CDR3 DNA is TGTGCCAGCAGCGCCCTAGGGGGTAACAATCAGCCCCAGCATTTT. Protein: CASSALGGNNQPQHF.

The chain couples TRBV6-2 or TRBV6-3 to TRBJ1-6, with D perhaps TRBD1 (5 bases). The V gene's germline CDR1 is MNHEY and CDR2 SVGEGT. Trimming removed 6 bases from V and 2 bases from J, with 14 bases in between. The CDR3 contains 16 residues. In nucleotides, the CDR3 is TGTGCCAGCAGCCCTGGGGACGGAACCTATAATTCACCCCTCCACTTT. Translation gives CASSPGDGTYNSPLHF.

This chain connects TRBV7-2 to TRBJ1-2, with D perhaps matching TRBD1 (5 bases). CDR3 length equals 16 residues. The V and J ends lost 2 bases and 6 bases respectively, with 19 bases between them. Germline V gene sequence: CDR1 SGHTA, CDR2 FQGNSA. The CDR3 DNA reads as TGTGCCAGCAGCTTACCCAGGCGGGGCAGGGACGATGGCTACACCTTC. Translating it yields CASSLPRRGRDDGYTF.

This clone ranks as medium-sized (0.01 to 0.1%). The chain employs TRBV5-8 and TRBJ1-2; the match to TRBD1 covers 7 bases. Trimming cost V 4 bases and J 4 bases; bases outside gene matches: 10. Per the germline V gene, CDR1 is SGHTS and CDR2 is YDEGEE. This CDR3 is built from 15 residues. The CDR3 loop is CASSHERGRSYGYTF. CDR3 coding DNA: TGTGCCAGCAGCCACGAGAGGGGGCGCAGCTATGGCTACACCTTC.